Listed here are 23 T cell receptor beta chains from one sample, sequenced in a study of graft-versus-host responses after intestinal transplantation. Profiling relied on immunoSEQ multiplex PCR, and the TCRdb table lists in-frame clones only, not all of them. The repertoire holds some 83,000 clones, with 91% as singletons. Which antigens these TCRs recognize remains unknown. The starting material was unstimulated CD4+ T cells sorted from spleen or lymph node cells, obtained before intestinal transplant. These receptor sequences come from a human donor who received an intestinal transplant.

This clone showed up just once. The chain carries TRBV7-2 and TRBJ1-1; the D gene is possibly TRBD1 (5 bases). This CDR3 region has 15 residues. Trimming left V 9 bases short and J 2 bases short, with 19 bases between. CDR1 and CDR2 from the germline V gene are SGHTA and FQGNSA. CDR3 sequence reads: CASSPKAGGNTEAFF. DNA of the CDR3: TGTGCCAGTAGCCCGAAGGCGGGGGGAAACACTGAAGCTTTCTTT.

The rearrangement joins TRBV9 to TRBJ2-6; 11 nucleotides line up with TRBD2. CDR3 length: 18 amino acids. Germline V gene lookup returns CDR1 SGDLS and CDR2 YYNGEE. After removal of 7 bases from V and 0 bases from J, the junction contained 9 bases not matched to a gene. The CDR3: CASGPLAGGLSGANVLTF. The DNA of the CDR3 is TGTGCCAGCGGTCCGCTAGCGGGGGGCCTCTCTGGGGCCAACGTCCTGACTTTC.

The J gene is TRBJ2-1, the V gene TRBV4-1; 10 nucleotides align to TRBD2. In germline, CDR1 is MGHRA, CDR2 YSYEKL. The V and J ends lost 1 base and 13 bases, in that order; junction bases with no gene match: 10. The CDR3 runs to 15 residues. In DNA form, the CDR3 reads TGCGCCAGCAGCCAAGTCAGAGCGGGGGGGCCCGTCCAGTTCTTC. It translates to CASSQVRAGGPVQFF.

CDR3 protein: CASSIGGGFGANVLTF. The CDR3 nucleotides are TGTGCCAGTAGTATAGGGGGGGGATTTGGGGCCAACGTCCTGACTTTC. The chain links TRBV19 to TRBJ2-6; 7 bases align to TRBD2. Germline-derived CDR1 and CDR2 are LNHDA and SQIVND (reference sequence). Unmatched junction bases numbered 3, after V lost 1 base and J lost 3 bases. The CDR3 is made up of 16 amino acids.

The gene calls are TRBV6-1 and TRBJ2-1, with D possibly matching TRBD1 (6 bases). The V and J ends lost 6 bases and 3 bases respectively, with 15 bases between them. Germline CDR1 is MNHNS and CDR2 is SASEGT. The CDR3 is 15 residues long. CDR3 in amino acids: CASSPTWTVYNEQFF. Written as DNA, the CDR3 is TGTGCCAGCAGCCCCACCTGGACAGTCTACAATGAGCAGTTCTTC.

Written as DNA, the CDR3 is TGTGCCAGTAGTACCCGACAGGGCGTCACTGAAGCTTTCTTT. Residues: CASSTRQGVTEAFF. This rearrangement joins TRBV19 to TRBJ1-1, with 7 bases aligning to TRBD1. The CDR3 length is 14 residues. The germline V gene has CDR1 LNHDA and CDR2 SQIVND (reference sequence). V lost 4 bases to trimming and J lost 4 bases; unmatched junction nucleotides: 6.

V usage is TRBV7-9 and J usage is TRBJ2-3; 7 bases align to TRBD2. Germline values: CDR1 SEHNR, CDR2 FQNEAQ (reference sequence). Germline trimming cut 2 bases from V and 3 bases from J; bases unmatched to any gene: 2. The CDR3 extends over 14 amino acids. CDR3 DNA: TGTGCCAGCAGCTTACGGGGGGTTACAGATACGCAGTATTTT. This sequence encodes CASSLRGVTDTQYF.

This clone was observed once. The rearrangement links TRBV7-2 to TRBJ2-1; TRBD2 matches 8 bases. The CDR3 runs to 19 residues. Trimming removed 5 bases from V and 0 bases from J; junction bases left unmatched: 15. Germline assignment: CDR1 SGHTA and CDR2 FQGNSA. The CDR3 loop is CASSRQKFKRGISYNEQFF. CDR3 DNA: TGTGCCAGCAGCCGACAAAAATTCAAGCGGGGGATCTCCTACAATGAGCAGTTCTTC.

The rearrangement joins TRBV4-3 to TRBJ2-2; D ambiguous. Germline loops: CDR1 LGHNA, CDR2 YSLEER. Trimming removed 3 bases at V and 1 base at J, with 6 bases between. CDR3 length: 14 amino acids. Here the CDR3 DNA reads TGCGCCAGCAGCCACCAGAAGAACACCGGGGAGCTGTTTTTT. Amino acids: CASSHQKNTGELFF.

The rearrangement links TRBV18 to TRBJ2-1; 11 positions match TRBD1. The length of the CDR3 is 14 residues. Germline values: CDR1 KGHSH, CDR2 LQKENI. Trimming at V came to 4 bases and at J to 6 bases, leaving 2 bases not matched to a gene. The CDR3 nucleotides read TGTGCCAGCTCACGAGGACAGGGGGCCAATGAGCAGTTCTTC. Translation gives CASSRGQGANEQFF.

The V call is TRBV5-1, the J call TRBJ2-2, with D possibly being TRBD1 (6 bases). V was shortened by 3 bases and J by 4 bases, with 13 bases between the two germline ends. This CDR3 contains 15 residues. In germline, CDR1 is SGHRS, CDR2 YFSETQ. The CDR3 nucleotides are TGCGCCAGCAGCTCCAGGGGTCTTTCCACCGGGGAGCTGTTTTTT. As protein: CASSSRGLSTGELFF.

The rearrangement uses TRBV9 and TRBJ2-3, with 9 bases that match TRBD2. V lost 2 bases and J lost 0; bases outside the gene matches: 10. The CDR3 runs 18 residues. CDR1 and CDR2 from the germline V gene are SGDLS and YYNGEE. The CDR3 reads CASSVESVSGGSTDTQYF. The DNA of the CDR3 is TGTGCCAGCAGCGTGGAAAGCGTTAGCGGGGGAAGCACAGATACGCAGTATTTT.

The chain uses TRBV6-5 and TRBJ2-7; 11 bases line up with TRBD2. After removal of 5 bases from V and 3 bases from J, the junction contained 6 bases not matched to a gene. Germline values: CDR1 MNHEY, CDR2 SVGAGI. This CDR3 has 15 residues. The chain's CDR3 is CASSHLAGGFYEQYF. In DNA form, the CDR3 reads TGTGCCAGCAGTCATTTAGCGGGGGGGTTCTACGAGCAGTACTTC.

The chain has TRBV7-2 and TRBJ2-7; possible D gene TRBD1, 6 bases. V was clipped by 0 bases and J by 3 bases, with 18 bases between them. The CDR3 sequence is 17 residues long. The V gene's germline CDR1 is SGHTA and CDR2 FQGNSA. The CDR3 coding sequence is TGTGCCAGCAGCTTAGCGACTACCCCGAGAGGGGGCTACGAGCAGTACTTC. Its protein product is CASSLATTPRGGYEQYF.

The genes are TRBV11-3 and TRBJ2-7; 11 bases line up with TRBD2. The ends lost 1 base at V and 0 bases at J; junction bases unmatched: 2. Germline CDR1 SGHNT, CDR2 YENEEA. CDR3 size: 16 residues. The CDR3 region has the DNA TGTGCCAGCAGCTTAGTAGCGGGGGGGAGCTCCTACGAGCAGTACTTC. Amino acids: CASSLVAGGSSYEQYF.

This clone has just one count. The chain has TRBV7-2 and TRBJ1-2; D remains unclear. Germline V gene sequence: CDR1 SGHTA, CDR2 FQGNSA. V dropped 2 bases and J dropped 4 bases, with 5 bases sitting between them. This CDR3 contains 12 residues. The CDR3, as DNA: TGTGCCAGCAGCTTACGGAGCTATGGCTACACCTTC. This gives the protein CASSLRSYGYTF.

The CDR3 protein is CASSLTGTGVRTEAFF. CDR3 DNA sequence: TGCGCCAGCAGCCTGACCGGGACAGGGGTTCGAACTGAAGCTTTCTTT. V and J are TRBV4-3 and TRBJ1-1, with 10 bases identical to TRBD1. Germline V gives CDR1 LGHNA, CDR2 YSLEER. This CDR3 has 16 residues. J gave up 5 bases and V 4 bases, and 10 bases lay outside the gene matches.

The table lists this clone with a count of one. The chain carries TRBV11-3 and TRBJ1-6, with a tentative D call TRBD1 (5 bases). Trimming removed 1 base at V and 6 bases at J, with 10 bases between. CDR3 length: 15 amino acids. The V gene's germline CDR1 is SGHNT and CDR2 YENEEA. CDR3 protein: CASSLAWQGNSPLHF. Here the CDR3 DNA reads TGTGCCAGCAGCTTAGCTTGGCAGGGTAATTCACCCCTCCACTTT.

This chain links TRBV19 with TRBJ1-3; 7 nucleotides match TRBD1. The CDR3 is 15 residues long. The germline V gene encodes CDR1 LNHDA and CDR2 SQIVND (reference sequence). Unmatched junction bases numbered 4, after V lost 5 bases and J lost 0 bases. CDR3 DNA: TGTGCCAGTAGTCGGACAGGCACCTCTGGAAACACCATATATTTT. The encoded protein is CASSRTGTSGNTIYF.

The chain recombines TRBV7-9 with TRBJ1-1; 7 positions agree with TRBD1. CDR1 and CDR2 (germline): SEHNR, FQNEAQ (reference sequence). There are 14 residues in the CDR3. After removal of 4 bases from V and 6 bases from J, the junction contained 8 bases not matched to a gene. The CDR3 loop is CASSYSDRAAEAFF. The CDR3 region has the DNA TGTGCCAGCAGCTATTCCGACAGGGCAGCTGAAGCTTTCTTT. Together with reference TRBV7-9 and TRBJ1-1, the CDR3 gives the full variable domain: DTGVSQNPRHKITKRGQNVTFRCDPISEHNRLYWYRQTLGQGPEFLTYFQNEAQLEKSRLLSDRFSAERPKGSFSTLEIQRTEQGDSAMYLCASSYSDRAAEAFFGQGTRLTVV.

Only one count was recorded for this clone. The DNA for the CDR3 is TGTGCCAGCGGATACCGGGGGGGGCGCGAGCAGTACTTC. It codes for CASGYRGGREQYF. The V call is TRBV7-2, the J call TRBJ2-7, with 8 positions matching TRBD2. Germline CDR1 reads SGHTA; CDR2 reads FQGNSA. Trimming cost V 8 bases and J 6 bases; bases outside gene matches: 9. The CDR3 covers 13 residues.

The chain couples TRBV7-2 to TRBJ1-1; TRBD1 might be the D (5 bases). There are 15 residues in the CDR3. Germline-derived CDR1 and CDR2 are SGHTA and FQGNSA. V dropped 1 base and J dropped 4 bases, with 13 bases sitting between them. The CDR3 loop is CASSLEGGAVTEAFF. The CDR3 bases are TGTGCCAGCAGCTTAGAAGGCGGGGCGGTCACTGAAGCTTTCTTT.

This chain joins TRBV18 and TRBJ1-2; TRBD1 might be the D (6 bases). CDR1 and CDR2 (germline): KGHSH, LQKENI. V lost 6 bases, J lost 7 bases, and 21 bases lay in between. The CDR3 length is 15 residues. The CDR3 spells CASSLEAGAGSGYTF. Written as DNA, the CDR3 is TGTGCCAGCTCCCTTGAGGCAGGGGCCGGGTCTGGCTACACCTTC.